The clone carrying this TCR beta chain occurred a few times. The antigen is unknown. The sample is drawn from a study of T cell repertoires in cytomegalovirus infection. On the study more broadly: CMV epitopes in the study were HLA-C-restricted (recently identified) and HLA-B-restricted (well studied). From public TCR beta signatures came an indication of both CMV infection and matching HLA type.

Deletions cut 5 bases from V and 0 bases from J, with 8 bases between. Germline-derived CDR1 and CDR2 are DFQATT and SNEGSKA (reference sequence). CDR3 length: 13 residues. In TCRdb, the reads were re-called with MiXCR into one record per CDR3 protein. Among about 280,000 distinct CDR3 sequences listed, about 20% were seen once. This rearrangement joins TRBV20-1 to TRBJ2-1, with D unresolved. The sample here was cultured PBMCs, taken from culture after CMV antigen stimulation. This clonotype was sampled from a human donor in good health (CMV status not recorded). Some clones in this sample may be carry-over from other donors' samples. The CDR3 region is CSAYSFSYNEQFF. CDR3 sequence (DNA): TGCAGTGCTTATAGTTTCTCCTACAATGAGCAGTTCTTC.